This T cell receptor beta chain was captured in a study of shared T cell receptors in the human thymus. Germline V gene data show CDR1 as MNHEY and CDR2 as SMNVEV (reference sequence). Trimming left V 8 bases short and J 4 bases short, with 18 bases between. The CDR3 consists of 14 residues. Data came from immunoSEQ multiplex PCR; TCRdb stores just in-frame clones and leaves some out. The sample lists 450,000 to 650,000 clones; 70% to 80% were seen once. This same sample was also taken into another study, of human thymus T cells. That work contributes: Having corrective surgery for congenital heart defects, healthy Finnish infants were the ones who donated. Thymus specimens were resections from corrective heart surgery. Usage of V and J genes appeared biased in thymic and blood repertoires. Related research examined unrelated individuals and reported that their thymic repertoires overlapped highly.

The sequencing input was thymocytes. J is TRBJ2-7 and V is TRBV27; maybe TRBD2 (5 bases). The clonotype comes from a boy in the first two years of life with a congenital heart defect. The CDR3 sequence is CASRKDRGMYEQYF. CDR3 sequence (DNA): TGTGCCAGCCGGAAAGACCGGGGTATGTACGAGCAGTACTTC.